Listed here are 3 T cell receptor beta chains from one sample, sequenced in a study of blood T cell repertoires in COVID-19. Here immunoSEQ multiplex PCR was the method, and the copy in TCRdb shows in-frame clones only, minus some. The sample consists of 110,000 to 150,000 clones, under 90% of them appearing once. Sequenced material: peripheral blood. Receptors were obtained from a man aged 70-80 years who had recovered from COVID-19.

V is TRBV11-2 and J is TRBJ2-3, with TRBD2 matching over 12 bases. This CDR3 region has 16 residues. Germline assignment: CDR1 SGHAT and CDR2 FQNNGV. V shed 5 bases and J 4 bases; nucleotides not matched to a gene: 7. As DNA, the CDR3 is TGTGCCAGCAGCCGACTAGCGGGAGATGGTCCAGATACGCAGTATTTT. Translation: CASSRLAGDGPDTQYF. Complete variable domain (other parts from reference TRBV11-2 and TRBJ2-3): EAGVAQSPRYKIIEKRQSVAFWCNPISGHATLYWYQQILGQGPKLLIQFQNNGVVDDSQLPKDRFSAERLKGVDSTLKIQPAKLEDSAVYLCASSRLAGDGPDTQYFGPGTRLTVL.

The gene calls are TRBV7-9 and TRBJ2-1, with D maybe TRBD1 (6 bases). Trimming took off 6 bases at V and 9 bases at J, with 18 bases between the two ends. This CDR3 is built from 14 residues. The V gene's germline CDR1 is SEHNR and CDR2 FQNEAQ (reference sequence). CDR3 DNA sequence: TGTGCCAGCAGGGCAGCCGCAGGGGAAGTTGAGCAGTTCTTC. Translated, it gives CASRAAAGEVEQFF.

The chain carries TRBV27 and TRBJ1-1, with D unresolved. Germline-derived CDR1 and CDR2 are MNHEY and SMNVEV (reference sequence). V was pared by 0 bases and J by 2 bases, with 13 bases between. The CDR3 covers 16 residues. The CDR3 nucleotides read TGTGCCAGCAGTTTATCAGGCCGGGTCACAAACACTGAAGCTTTCTTT. It yields the protein CASSLSGRVTNTEAFF.